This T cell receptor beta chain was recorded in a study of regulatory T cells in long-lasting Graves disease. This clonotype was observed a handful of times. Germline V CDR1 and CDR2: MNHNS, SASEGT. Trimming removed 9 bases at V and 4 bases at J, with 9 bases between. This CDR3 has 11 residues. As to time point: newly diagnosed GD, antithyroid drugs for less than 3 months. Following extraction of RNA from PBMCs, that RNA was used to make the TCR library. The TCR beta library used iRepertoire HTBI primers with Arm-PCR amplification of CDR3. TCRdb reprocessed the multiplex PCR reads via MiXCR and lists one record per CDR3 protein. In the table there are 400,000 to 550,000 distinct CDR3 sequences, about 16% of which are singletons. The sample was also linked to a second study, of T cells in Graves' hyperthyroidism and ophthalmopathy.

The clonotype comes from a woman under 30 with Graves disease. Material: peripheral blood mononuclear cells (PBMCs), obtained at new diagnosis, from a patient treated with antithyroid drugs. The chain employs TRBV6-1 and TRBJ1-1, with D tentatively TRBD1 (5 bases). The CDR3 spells CASGGSTEAFF. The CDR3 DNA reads TGTGCCAGTGGGGGTAGCACTGAAGCTTTCTTT.